These 8 T cell receptor beta chains originate from one sample sequenced in a study of shared clonotypes between healthy human individuals. TCRdb's copy holds only in-frame clones and misses some; the assay was immunoSEQ multiplex PCR. The table lists more than 1,200,000 clones, 98% of them singletons. Sequenced sample: naive CD4+ T cells sorted from blood. As for subset: CD45RA+ positively selected. These receptor sequences come from a man aged 25 to 40 in good health.

The V call is TRBV7-9, the J call TRBJ2-7; D is undetermined. The germline V gene encodes CDR1 SEHNR and CDR2 FQNEAQ (reference sequence). This CDR3 spans 13 amino acids. The V end was cut by 3 bases, the J end by 4 bases, with 10 bases between. The CDR3: CASSFGLIYEQYF. CDR3 nucleotides: TGTGCCAGCAGCTTCGGTCTAATATACGAGCAGTACTTC.

The V gene is TRBV11-2, the J gene TRBJ2-5, with no clear D. The ends were cut back, 5 bases at V and 4 bases at J, with 17 bases in the middle. This CDR3 is built from 15 residues. Germline V gene data show CDR1 as SGHAT and CDR2 as FQNNGV. CDR3 bases: TGTGCCAGCAGCCGAGACTCAATATCGCTAGAGACCCAGTACTTC. Its protein is CASSRDSISLETQYF.

The V and J genes are TRBV2 and TRBJ1-5; no firm D call. Trimming took 7 bases from V and 0 from J, leaving 13 bases between them. The CDR3 extends over 15 amino acids. Germline V gives CDR1 SNHLY, CDR2 FYNNEI. The CDR3 region is CASTEEEYSNQPQHF. CDR3 DNA: TGTGCCAGCACCGAAGAAGAATATAGCAATCAGCCCCAGCATTTT.

The V gene is TRBV7-2, the J gene TRBJ2-1, with D hard to call. Trimming took 2 bases from V and 8 from J, leaving 19 bases between them. CDR1 and CDR2 from the germline V gene are SGHTA and FQGNSA. The CDR3 has 16 residues. The CDR3 nucleotides read TGTGCCAGCAGCTTATCCGGTCTTACAATGTTGGATGAGCAGTTCTTC. Translated: CASSLSGLTMLDEQFF.

The CDR3, as DNA: TGTGCCAGCAGCTTAGTTTCCAGTTCAGATACGCAGTATTTT. It translates to CASSLVSSSDTQYF. The J gene is TRBJ2-3, the V gene TRBV7-6; D unclear. V was pared by 1 base and J by 4 bases, with 9 bases between. In germline, CDR1 is SGHVS, CDR2 FNYEAQ. There are 14 residues in the CDR3.

This chain uses TRBV7-2 with TRBJ2-1; possibly TRBD1 or TRBD2 for D (5 bases each). The CDR3 totals 15 residues. Germline CDR1 is SGHTA and CDR2 is FQGNSA. The V end was cut by 3 bases, the J end by 5 bases, with 14 bases between. The CDR3 bases are TGTGCCAGCAGCTTCGCCGGGGCCTTCAACAATGAGCAGTTCTTC. Translation: CASSFAGAFNNEQFF.

The chain joins TRBV28 to TRBJ1-2, with TRBD1 matching 9 bases. The CDR3 is made up of 14 amino acids. The ends lost 6 bases at V and 4 bases at J; junction bases unmatched: 6. Germline CDR1 reads MDHEN; CDR2 reads SYDVKM. CDR3 bases: TGTGCCAGCAGAGCAGGACAGGGGAGCTATGGCTACACCTTC. Residues: CASRAGQGSYGYTF.

The table lists this clone with a count of one. The V call is TRBV10-2, the J call TRBJ2-7; D not certain. The CDR3 consists of 14 residues. The germline V gene has CDR1 WSHSY and CDR2 SAAADI. V was trimmed by 2 bases and J by 2 bases, leaving 10 bases between them. The CDR3 is CASSESPGTYEQYF. DNA for the CDR3: TGCGCCAGCAGTGAGAGTCCAGGCACCTACGAGCAGTACTTC.